Following are 10 T cell receptor beta chains from one sample sequenced in a study of T cell repertoires and HLA-DP antigens. Measured with immunoSEQ multiplex PCR; TCRdb has only the in-frame clones, and not every one. The table includes approximately 100,000 clones, approximately 86% detected once. These TCRs' antigens remain unknown. Sequenced input: CD4+ T cells from PBMCs. The origin of the receptors is a man aged 45-65 years in good health and CMV-seronegative.

This sequence joins TRBV7-2 and TRBJ2-7; TRBD2 matches at 8 bases. J was trimmed by 4 bases and V by 6 bases; bases with no gene match: 8. Germline V lookup: CDR1 SGHTA, CDR2 FQGNSA. The CDR3 totals 14 residues. The CDR3 reads CASSRYREGYEQYF. CDR3 nucleotide sequence: TGTGCCAGCAGTCGGTACCGGGAGGGGTACGAGCAGTACTTC.

The chain couples TRBV25-1 to TRBJ1-5; D is unclear. CDR1 and CDR2 (germline): MGHDK, SYGVNS. V lost 3 bases, J lost 4 bases, and 4 bases lay in between. There are 12 residues in the CDR3. As DNA, the CDR3 is TGTGCCAGCAGTGAGCTTAATCAGCCCCAGCATTTT. This encodes CASSELNQPQHF.

This clone was detected a few times. The rearrangement links TRBV7-9 to TRBJ2-3; D unresolved. Deletions cut 2 bases from V and 2 bases from J, with 11 bases between. Germline CDR1 reads SEHNR; CDR2 reads FQNEAQ (reference sequence). CDR3 length: 15 residues. The CDR3 nucleotides are TGTGCCAGCAGCTTAATGGGTTTGGACACAGATACGCAGTATTTT. Translated, it gives CASSLMGLDTDTQYF.

This clone appeared a single time. The chain has TRBV7-2 and TRBJ2-1, with 12 bases matching TRBD2. CDR3 length: 17 amino acids. CDR1 and CDR2 from the germline V gene are SGHTA and FQGNSA. The V and J ends lost 5 bases and 9 bases, in that order; junction bases with no gene match: 14. The CDR3 DNA reads as TGTGCCAGCAGCCCCCGGTCTAGCGGGGGGGTAAGGTCTGAGCAGTTCTTC. Encoded protein: CASSPRSSGGVRSEQFF.

The chain couples TRBV5-4 to TRBJ2-5; TRBD2 aligns across 8 bases. The CDR3 length is 16 residues. The trim removed 5 bases at V and 5 bases at J, leaving 14 bases unmatched. CDR1 and CDR2 from the germline V gene are SGHNT and YYREEE (reference sequence). The CDR3 here is CASRLGGSGKGETQYF. CDR3 sequence (DNA): TGTGCCAGCAGACTCGGGGGTAGCGGGAAAGGGGAGACCCAGTACTTC. Combining the CDR3 with reference TRBV5-4 and TRBJ2-5 gives the whole variable domain ETGVTQSPTHLIKTRGQQVTLRCSSQSGHNTVSWYQQALGQGPQFIFQYYREEENGRGNFPPRFSGLQFPNYSSELNVNALELDDSALYLCASRLGGSGKGETQYFGPGTRLLVL.

The rearrangement uses TRBV18 and TRBJ1-1; no clear D gene. The CDR3 loop spans 14 amino acids. CDR1 and CDR2 from the germline V gene are KGHSH and LQKENI. The ends were cut back, 6 bases at V and 1 base at J, with 12 bases in the middle. Written as DNA, the CDR3 is TGTGCCAGCTCTCCTCAACCATCGAACACTGAAGCTTTCTTT. This translates into CASSPQPSNTEAFF. The variable domain in full, completed from reference TRBV18 and TRBJ1-1, reads NAGVMQNPRHLVRRRGQEARLRCSPMKGHSHVYWYRQLPEEGLKFMVYLQKENIIDESGMPKERFSAEFPKEGPSILRIQQVVRGDSAAYFCASSPQPSNTEAFFGQGTRLTVV.

The chain carries TRBV9 and TRBJ2-2; maybe TRBD1 (6 bases). Germline V gene data show CDR1 as SGDLS and CDR2 as YYNGEE. V lost 3 bases and J 6 bases, leaving 9 bases between the germline ends. The CDR3 extends over 13 amino acids. The DNA for the CDR3 is TGTGCCAGCAGCGGCTACAGGGCCGGGGAGCTGTTTTTT. Translation gives CASSGYRAGELFF.

This clone has only a few counts. The chain employs TRBV28 and TRBJ2-5; unclear D gene. Germline CDR1 is MDHEN and CDR2 is SYDVKM. The CDR3 contains 15 residues. Trimming took 1 base from V and 4 from J, leaving 13 bases between them. The CDR3 DNA sequence: TGTGCCAGCAGTTTATCTTCGCCACAAGGAGAGACCCAGTACTTC. This gives the protein CASSLSSPQGETQYF.

V is TRBV11-2 and J is TRBJ1-1; D uncertain. Germline CDR1 reads SGHAT; CDR2 reads FQNNGV. The CDR3 contains 13 residues. The germline V and J ends were trimmed by 4 bases and 11 bases, with 17 bases remaining between them. CDR3 in amino acids: CASSSALGFLAFF. Written as DNA, the CDR3 is TGTGCCAGCAGCTCCGCTTTGGGGTTTCTTGCTTTCTTT.

This clone appeared a single time. This chain uses TRBV19 with TRBJ1-4; 9 bases align to TRBD1. CDR1 LNHDA and CDR2 SQIVND come from the germline V gene (reference sequence). The J segment lost 7 bases and the V segment lost 2 bases, leaving 5 bases of the junction unmatched. The CDR3 contains 15 residues. The CDR3 region has the DNA TGTGCCAGTAGTATAACTGCGACAGGGGGTGAAAAACTGTTTTTT. Its protein is CASSITATGGEKLFF.